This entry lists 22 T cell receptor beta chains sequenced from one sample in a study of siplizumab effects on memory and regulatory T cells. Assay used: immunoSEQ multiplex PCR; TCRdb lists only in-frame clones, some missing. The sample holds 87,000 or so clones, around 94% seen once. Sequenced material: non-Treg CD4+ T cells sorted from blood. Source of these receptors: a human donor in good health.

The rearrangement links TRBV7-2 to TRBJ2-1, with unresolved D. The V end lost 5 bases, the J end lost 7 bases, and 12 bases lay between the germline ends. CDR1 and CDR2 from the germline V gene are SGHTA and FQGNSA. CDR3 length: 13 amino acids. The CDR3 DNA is TGTGCCAGCAGCCGAAGAGTGGGGAATGAGCAGTTCTTC. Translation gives CASSRRVGNEQFF.

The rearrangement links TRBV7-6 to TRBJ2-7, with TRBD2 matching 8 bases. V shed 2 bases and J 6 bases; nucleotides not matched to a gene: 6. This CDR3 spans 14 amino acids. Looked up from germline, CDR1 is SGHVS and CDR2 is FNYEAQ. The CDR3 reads CASSLPGGGVEQYF. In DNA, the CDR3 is TGTGCCAGCAGCTTACCGGGAGGGGGGGTCGAGCAGTACTTC. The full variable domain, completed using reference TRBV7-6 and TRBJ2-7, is GAGVSQSPRYKVTKRGQDVALRCDPISGHVSLYWYRQALGQGPEFLTYFNYEAQQDKSGLPNDRFSAERPEGSISTLTIQRTEQRDSAMYRCASSLPGGGVEQYFGPGTRLTVT.

The CDR3 reads CASSYPGVGATEAFF. In nucleotides, the CDR3 is TGTGCCAGCAGCTACCCAGGTGTAGGGGCCACTGAAGCTTTCTTT. This chain links TRBV13 with TRBJ1-1, with D tentatively TRBD1 (5 bases). V lost 4 bases, J lost 4 bases, and 16 bases lay in between. Per the germline V gene, CDR1 is PRHDT and CDR2 is FYEKMQ (reference sequence). CDR3 size: 15 residues.

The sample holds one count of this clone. The CDR3 reads CASSTLQGSGQETQYF. CDR3 in DNA: TGTGCCAGCAGCACGTTACAGGGGTCGGGCCAAGAGACCCAGTACTTC. This chain connects TRBV14 to TRBJ2-5; 7 positions agree with TRBD1. The CDR3 extends over 16 amino acids. Germline CDR1 and CDR2: SGHDN and FVKESK. With 5 bases clipped from V and 1 base from J, the junction kept 10 bases outside the gene matches.

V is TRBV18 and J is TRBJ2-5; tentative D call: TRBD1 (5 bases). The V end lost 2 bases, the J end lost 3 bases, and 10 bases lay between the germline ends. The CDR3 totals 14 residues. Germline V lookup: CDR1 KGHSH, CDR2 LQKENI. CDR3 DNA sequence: TGTGCCAGCTCACCATCATTGACAGAAGAGACCCAGTACTTC. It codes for CASSPSLTEETQYF.

The DNA for the CDR3 is TGTGCCAGCAGCAAGGGACAGCTGACCGGGGAGCTGTTTTTT. Translating it yields CASSKGQLTGELFF. The rearrangement links TRBV5-6 to TRBJ2-2; TRBD1 matches at 7 bases. This CDR3 region has 14 residues. CDR1 SGHDT and CDR2 YYEEEE come from the germline V gene. With V trimmed by 4 bases and J by 5 bases, 5 bases remained unmatched. Combining the CDR3 with reference TRBV5-6 and TRBJ2-2 gives the whole variable domain DAGVTQSPTHLIKTRGQQVTLRCSPKSGHDTVSWYQQALGQGPQFIFQYYEEEERQRGNFPDRFSGHQFPNYSSELNVNALLLGDSALYLCASSKGQLTGELFFGEGSRLTVL.

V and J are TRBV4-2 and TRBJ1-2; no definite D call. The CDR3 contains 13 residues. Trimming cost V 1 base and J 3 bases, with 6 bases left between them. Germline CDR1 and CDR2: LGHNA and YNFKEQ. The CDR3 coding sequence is TGTGCCAGCAGCCAAGTGTCAGACTATGGCTACACCTTC. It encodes CASSQVSDYGYTF.

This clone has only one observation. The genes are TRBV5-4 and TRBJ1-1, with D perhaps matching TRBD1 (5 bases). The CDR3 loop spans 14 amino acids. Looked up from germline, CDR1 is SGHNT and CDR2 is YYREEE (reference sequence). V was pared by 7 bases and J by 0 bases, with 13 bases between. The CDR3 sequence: CASLGGEVNTEAFF. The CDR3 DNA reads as TGTGCCAGCCTAGGAGGGGAGGTGAACACTGAAGCTTTCTTT.

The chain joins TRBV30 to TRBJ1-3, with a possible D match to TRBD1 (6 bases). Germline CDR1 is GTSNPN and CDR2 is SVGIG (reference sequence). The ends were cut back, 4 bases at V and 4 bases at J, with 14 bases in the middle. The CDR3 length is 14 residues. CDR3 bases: TGTGCCTGGAAAACGTGGGGGCGAGGAAACACCATATATTTT. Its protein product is CAWKTWGRGNTIYF.

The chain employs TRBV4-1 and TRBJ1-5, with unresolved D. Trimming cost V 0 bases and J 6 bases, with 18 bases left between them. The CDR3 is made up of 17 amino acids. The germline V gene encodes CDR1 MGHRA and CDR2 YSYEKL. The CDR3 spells CASSQDKSQTFPQPQHF. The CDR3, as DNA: TGCGCCAGCAGCCAAGATAAGTCCCAAACCTTCCCTCAGCCCCAGCATTTT.

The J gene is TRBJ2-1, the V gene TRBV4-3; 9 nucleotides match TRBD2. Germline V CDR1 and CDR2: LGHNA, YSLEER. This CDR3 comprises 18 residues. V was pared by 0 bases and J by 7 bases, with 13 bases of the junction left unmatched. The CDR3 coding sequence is TGCGCCAGCAGCCAAGATCCGGTAGCGGGAGAGTGGGGGAATGAGCAGTTCTTC. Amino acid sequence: CASSQDPVAGEWGNEQFF.

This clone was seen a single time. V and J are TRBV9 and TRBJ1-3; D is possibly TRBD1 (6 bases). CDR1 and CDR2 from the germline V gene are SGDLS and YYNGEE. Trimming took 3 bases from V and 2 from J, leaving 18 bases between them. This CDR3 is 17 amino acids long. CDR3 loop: CASSGRQAVGPGNTIYF. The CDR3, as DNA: TGTGCCAGCAGCGGAAGACAGGCAGTAGGACCTGGAAACACCATATATTTT. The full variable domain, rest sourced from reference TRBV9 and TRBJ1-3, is DSGVTQTPKHLITATGQRVTLRCSPRSGDLSVYWYQQSLDQGLQFLIQYYNGEERAKGNILERFSAQQFPDLHSELNLSSLELGDSALYFCASSGRQAVGPGNTIYFGEGSWLTVV.

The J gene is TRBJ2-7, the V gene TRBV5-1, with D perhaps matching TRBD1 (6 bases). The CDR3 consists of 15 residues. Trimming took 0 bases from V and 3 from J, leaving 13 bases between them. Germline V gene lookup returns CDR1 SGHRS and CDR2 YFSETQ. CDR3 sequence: CASSLEGHPNYEQYF. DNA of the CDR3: TGCGCCAGCAGCTTGGAGGGACACCCCAACTACGAGCAGTACTTC.

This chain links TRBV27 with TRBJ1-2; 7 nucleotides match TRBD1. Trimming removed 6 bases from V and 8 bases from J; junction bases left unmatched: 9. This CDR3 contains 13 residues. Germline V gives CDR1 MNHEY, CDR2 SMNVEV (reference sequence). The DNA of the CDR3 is TGTGCCAGCAGATCCCCGACAGGGTACGGCTACACCTTC. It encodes CASRSPTGYGYTF.

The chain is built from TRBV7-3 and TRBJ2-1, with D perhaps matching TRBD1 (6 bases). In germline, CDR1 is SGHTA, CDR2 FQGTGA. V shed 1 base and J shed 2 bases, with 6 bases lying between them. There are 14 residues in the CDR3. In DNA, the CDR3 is TGTGCCAGCAGCTTAAGGGGGCCCTACAATGAGCAGTTCTTC. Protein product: CASSLRGPYNEQFF.

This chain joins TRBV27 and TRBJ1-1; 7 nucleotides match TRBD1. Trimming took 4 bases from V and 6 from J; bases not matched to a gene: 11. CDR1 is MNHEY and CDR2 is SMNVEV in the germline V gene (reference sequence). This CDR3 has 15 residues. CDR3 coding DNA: TGTGCCAGCAGTTCCGCGACAGGGAATGTCCCTGAAGCTTTCTTT. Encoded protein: CASSSATGNVPEAFF.

CDR3 amino acids: CATTDGNTEAFF. The CDR3, as DNA: TGTGCCACCACGGACGGGAACACTGAAGCTTTCTTT. The chain has TRBV6-5 and TRBJ1-1; D not resolved. The CDR3 has 12 amino acids. CDR1 is MNHEY, CDR2 SVGAGI, per germline. V gave up 10 bases and J gave up 1 base, with 10 bases separating them.

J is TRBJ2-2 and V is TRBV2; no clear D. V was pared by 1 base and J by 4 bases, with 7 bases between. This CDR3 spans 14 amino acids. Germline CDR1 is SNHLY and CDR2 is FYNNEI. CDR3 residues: CASSEVGGTGELFF. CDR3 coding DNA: TGTGCCAGCAGTGAAGTCGGCGGCACCGGGGAGCTGTTTTTT.

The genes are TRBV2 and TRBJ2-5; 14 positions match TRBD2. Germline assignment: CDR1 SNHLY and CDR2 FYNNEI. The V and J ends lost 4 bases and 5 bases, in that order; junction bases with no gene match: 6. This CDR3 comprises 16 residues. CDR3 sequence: CASSAGLAGGGETQYF. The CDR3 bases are TGTGCCAGCAGTGCCGGACTAGCGGGGGGAGGGGAGACCCAGTACTTC.

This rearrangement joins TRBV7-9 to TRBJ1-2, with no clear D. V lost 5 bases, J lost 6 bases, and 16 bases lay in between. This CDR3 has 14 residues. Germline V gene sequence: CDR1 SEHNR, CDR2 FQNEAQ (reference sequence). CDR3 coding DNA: TGTGCCAGCAGCGCGCCCCCTCAGTTAGATGGCTACACCTTC. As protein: CASSAPPQLDGYTF. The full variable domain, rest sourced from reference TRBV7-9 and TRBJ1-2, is DTGVSQNPRHKITKRGQNVTFRCDPISEHNRLYWYRQTLGQGPEFLTYFQNEAQLEKSRLLSDRFSAERPKGSFSTLEIQRTEQGDSAMYLCASSAPPQLDGYTFGSGTRLTVV.

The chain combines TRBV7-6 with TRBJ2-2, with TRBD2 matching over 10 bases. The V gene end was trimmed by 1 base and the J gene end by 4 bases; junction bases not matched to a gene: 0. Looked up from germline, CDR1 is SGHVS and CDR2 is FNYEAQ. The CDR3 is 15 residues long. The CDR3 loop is CASSLGTSGTGELFF. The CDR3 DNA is TGTGCCAGCAGCTTAGGGACTAGCGGCACCGGGGAGCTGTTTTTT.

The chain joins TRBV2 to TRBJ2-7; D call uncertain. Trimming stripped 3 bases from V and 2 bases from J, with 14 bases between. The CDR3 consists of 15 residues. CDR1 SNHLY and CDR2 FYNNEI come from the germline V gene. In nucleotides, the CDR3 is TGTGCCAGCAGTGATGACCGAGTTGCCCCCTACGAGCAGTACTTC. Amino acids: CASSDDRVAPYEQYF.